The sequence of this T cell receptor (beta chain) was determined in a study of blood T cell repertoires in COVID-19. Study-wide background: T cells, B-cell-depleted T cells, or PBMCs supplied cDNA or gDNA.

The germline V gene has CDR1 SGHKS and CDR2 YYEKEE (reference sequence). The length of the CDR3 is 18 residues. Between the trimmed V and J ends, which lost 2 bases and 2 bases, there was a span of 23 bases. In the original processing: Quantification of nucleated cells was approximated via reference gene primer amplification. Using immunoSEQ multiplex PCR, the repertoire was profiled, and TCRdb retains in-frame clones only, with some absent. V and J calls and clone size follow that table, whereas D and trimming were derived from the DNA. The repertoire holds roughly 150,000 clones, with roughly 89% as singletons.

This clonotype was sampled from a human donor in a cohort sampled during active COVID-19. The rearrangement joins TRBV5-5 to TRBJ2-7; TRBD2 is a possible D gene (7 bases). Sequencing was performed on peripheral blood. CDR3 in amino acids: CASSFSRGTTGDTYEQYF. The CDR3 DNA reads TGTGCCAGCAGCTTTTCGCGGGGGACGACAGGTGACACCTACGAGCAGTACTTC.